Listed here is a single TCR beta chain. Its antigen remains unidentified. These data originate in a study of cytomegalovirus exposure and HLA in healthy donors. Regarding the study as a whole: Cytomegalovirus-associated TCR beta chains were listed, numbering 164. In a later analysis, at a false discovery rate of 0.05, roughly 18,000 TCR beta sequences were associated with HLA alleles.

The CDR3 covers 16 residues. CDR1 and CDR2 from the germline V gene are LGHNA and YNFKEQ. The junction had 11 bases not matched to a gene; V was cut back by 4 bases and J by 5 bases. PCR was performed using 60 Vbeta and 13 Jbeta primers. The assay was immunoSEQ multiplex PCR, and TCRdb's table has in-frame clones only and misses some. Of 160,000 or so clones listed, 60% to 80% are singletons. This clonotype originated in a male donor in good health and CMV-seronegative. Sequenced input: PBMCs. V usage is TRBV4-2 and J usage is TRBJ2-3; TRBD2 agrees at 8 bases. CDR3 in amino acids: CASSREISGTGDTQYF. DNA for the CDR3: TGTGCCAGCAGCCGAGAGATTAGCGGGACTGGAGATACGCAGTATTTT.